These 21 T cell receptor beta chains were sequenced from one sample in a study of cytomegalovirus exposure and HLA in healthy donors (dated by TCRdb to 2016 to 2017). Library preparation was by the immunoSEQ multiplex PCR assay. A mixture of 60 forward primers for TCR Vbeta segments and 13 reverse primers for TCR Jbeta segments was used in the multiplex PCR. The clones in this table, taken by TCRdb from immuneACCESS, are in-frame only. Not every clone is retained; where verified, under half of the shortfall comes from an unresolved V gene, and the cause of the rest is unknown. The sample contains roughly 150,000 clones, approximately 71% of them found a single time. 11% of the sample goes to the ten largest clones. Material for sequencing was PBMCs. The source of these receptors is a young man in good health and CMV-seropositive.

The chain employs TRBV7-9 and TRBJ2-5; the D gene is possibly TRBD1 (6 bases). The CDR3 runs to 16 residues. V was clipped by 5 bases and J by 1 base, with 17 bases between them. Germline values: CDR1 SEHNR, CDR2 FQNEAQ (reference sequence). The CDR3 is CASSRLLQGRQETQYF. The CDR3 nucleotides are TGTGCCAGCAGCCGACTACTACAGGGCCGCCAAGAGACCCAGTACTTC.

The J gene is TRBJ2-7, the V gene TRBV27; the match to TRBD2 covers 8 bases. Germline assignment: CDR1 MNHEY and CDR2 SMNVEV (reference sequence). The trim removed 5 bases at V and 6 bases at J, leaving 6 bases unmatched. The CDR3 extends over 13 amino acids. The CDR3 spells CASSLGLALEQYF. In nucleotides, the CDR3 is TGTGCCAGCAGTCTCGGACTAGCTCTCGAGCAGTACTTC.

The chain carries TRBV5-1 and TRBJ2-2, with TRBD1 identical over 12 bases. Germline lookup yields CDR1 SGHRS and CDR2 YFSETQ. J was trimmed by 7 bases and V by 1 base; bases with no gene match: 5. The CDR3 totals 16 residues. The CDR3 bases are TGCGCCAGCAGCTTGAGGGGACAGGGGGCTGACGGGGAGCTGTTTTTT. It is translated as CASSLRGQGADGELFF.

The chain carries TRBV2 and TRBJ2-7; possible D gene TRBD1, 6 bases. Germline V lookup: CDR1 SNHLY, CDR2 FYNNEI. V was clipped by 7 bases and J by 3 bases, with 13 bases between them. The CDR3 totals 13 residues. Here the CDR3 reads CASMDRIRYEQYF. CDR3 in DNA: TGTGCCAGCATGGACAGAATACGCTACGAGCAGTACTTC.

The chain recombines TRBV7-9 with TRBJ2-1, with TRBD1 identical over 8 bases. With 5 bases clipped from V and 5 bases from J, the junction kept 11 bases outside the gene matches. This CDR3 contains 16 residues. In germline, CDR1 is SEHNR, CDR2 FQNEAQ (reference sequence). The CDR3, as DNA: TGTGCCAGCAGCCGAAGGGGACAGGACTACAACAATGAGCAGTTCTTC. Translating it yields CASSRRGQDYNNEQFF.

The V call is TRBV27, the J call TRBJ2-7; D not resolved. Per the germline V gene, CDR1 is MNHEY and CDR2 is SMNVEV (reference sequence). The length of the CDR3 is 14 residues. Trimming shortened V by 3 bases and J by 0 bases, and 9 bases separated the two germline ends. The CDR3 region is CASSLGASSYEQYF. In nucleotides, the CDR3 is TGTGCCAGCAGTTTGGGCGCGAGCTCCTACGAGCAGTACTTC.

The chain couples TRBV29-1 to TRBJ2-7; D possibly corresponds to TRBD1 (6 bases). Trimming shortened V by 6 bases and J by 2 bases, and 20 bases separated the two germline ends. Germline CDR1 and CDR2: SQVTM and ANQGSEA. The CDR3 sequence is 15 residues long. The CDR3 nucleotides are TGCAGCGTCAAAGACTCCGGGACACGGACCTACGAGCAGTACTTC. As protein: CSVKDSGTRTYEQYF.

The chain couples TRBV6-5 to TRBJ2-3; 7 nucleotides line up with TRBD2. This CDR3 is built from 14 residues. J gave up 4 bases and V 7 bases, and 8 bases lay outside the gene matches. Germline loops: CDR1 MNHEY, CDR2 SVGAGI. The CDR3 DNA reads as TGTGCCAGCAATCCTAGCGGACTGCCAGATACGCAGTATTTT. Protein: CASNPSGLPDTQYF.

The chain is built from TRBV7-8 and TRBJ2-6, with 9 nucleotides matching TRBD1. Germline assignment: CDR1 SGHVS and CDR2 FQNEAQ. This CDR3 is built from 18 residues. V lost 3 bases and J lost 0; bases outside the gene matches: 6. For the CDR3, the DNA is TGTGCCAGCAGCTTCCTACAGGGGGCACTCTCTGGGGCCAACGTCCTGACTTTC. Protein sequence: CASSFLQGALSGANVLTF.

In the case of this clone: Other DNA sequences of this sample code for an identical CDR3. The genes are TRBV7-9 and TRBJ1-5, with 7 bases identical to TRBD1. J lost 0 bases, V lost 4 bases, and 3 bases had no gene match. Germline V gene sequence: CDR1 SEHNR, CDR2 FQNEAQ (reference sequence). The CDR3 runs 15 residues. The CDR3 sequence: CASSSGQNSNQPQHF. In nucleotides, the CDR3 is TGTGCCAGCAGCTCGGGACAGAATAGCAATCAGCCCCAGCATTTT.

This clone was picked up one time. The V gene is TRBV27, the J gene TRBJ2-1; 7 nucleotides match TRBD2. There are 16 residues in the CDR3. V shed 1 base, J shed 0 bases, and the junction held 3 bases outside the gene matches. Germline V lookup: CDR1 MNHEY, CDR2 SMNVEV (reference sequence). CDR3 sequence (DNA): TGTGCCAGCAGTTTATACGGGGGGAGCTCCTACAATGAGCAGTTCTTC. Translated: CASSLYGGSSYNEQFF.

In its sample, this clone was seen once. This chain connects TRBV28 to TRBJ2-1, with 8 bases matching TRBD2. The CDR3 covers 15 residues. With 2 bases clipped from V and 7 bases from J, the junction kept 7 bases outside the gene matches. Germline CDR1 MDHEN, CDR2 SYDVKM. CDR3 DNA sequence: TGTGCCAGCAGTTTACCCGGGAGGGGGGGAAATGAGCAGTTCTTC. It specifies CASSLPGRGGNEQFF.

The gene calls are TRBV29-1 and TRBJ2-7, with 12 bases aligning to TRBD2. Germline loops: CDR1 SQVTM, CDR2 ANQGSEA. This CDR3 has 15 residues. V lost 4 bases to trimming and J lost 6 bases; unmatched junction nucleotides: 10. CDR3 sequence reads: CSVATSGSRFGEQYF. In DNA form, the CDR3 reads TGCAGCGTTGCGACTAGCGGGAGTCGTTTTGGCGAGCAGTACTTC.

The genes are TRBV9 and TRBJ2-1; D is unresolved. The CDR3 runs 15 residues. The germline V and J ends were trimmed by 0 bases and 2 bases, with 9 bases remaining between them. Germline V CDR1 and CDR2: SGDLS, YYNGEE. The CDR3 DNA is TGTGCCAGCAGCGTAGTTCCGTCCCCCTACAATGAGCAGTTCTTC. It encodes CASSVVPSPYNEQFF.

This chain connects TRBV5-4 to TRBJ2-3, with 10 bases identical to TRBD2. The germline V gene encodes CDR1 SGHNT and CDR2 YYREEE (reference sequence). CDR3 length: 16 residues. V lost 1 base, J lost 3 bases, and 5 bases stayed unmatched. The CDR3 nucleotides read TGTGCCAGCAGCTTGCGTCTAGCGGGAGTGACAGATACGCAGTATTTT. It yields the protein CASSLRLAGVTDTQYF.

V usage is TRBV18 and J usage is TRBJ1-4; maybe TRBD1 (5 bases). The length of the CDR3 is 16 residues. Germline loops: CDR1 KGHSH, CDR2 LQKENI. Trimming cost V 2 bases and J 0 bases, with 10 bases left between them. CDR3 loop: CASSPSLGATNEKLFF. The CDR3, as DNA: TGTGCCAGCTCACCATCGCTAGGGGCAACTAATGAAAAACTGTTTTTT. Supplemented by reference TRBV18 and TRBJ1-4, the full variable domain reads NAGVMQNPRHLVRRRGQEARLRCSPMKGHSHVYWYRQLPEEGLKFMVYLQKENIIDESGMPKERFSAEFPKEGPSILRIQQVVRGDSAAYFCASSPSLGATNEKLFFGSGTQLSVL.

This clone was recorded a few times. This chain uses TRBV7-2 with TRBJ2-1; TRBD2 agrees at 9 bases. In germline, CDR1 is SGHTA, CDR2 FQGNSA. The CDR3 covers 18 residues. Losses at the gene ends were 5 bases for V and 0 bases for J; bases not matched to a gene: 11. The CDR3 DNA reads as TGTGCCAGCAGCCACCCGGGGGCGGGAGGGAGCTCCTACAATGAGCAGTTCTTC. Protein: CASSHPGAGGSSYNEQFF.

The V gene is TRBV7-3, the J gene TRBJ2-5; 9 bases are shared with TRBD2. The germline V gene encodes CDR1 SGHTA and CDR2 FQGTGA. The CDR3 covers 14 residues. V dropped 2 bases and J dropped 2; count of bases not matched to a gene: 0. The CDR3 nucleotides read TGTGCCAGCAGCTTAGCGGGAGGGCAAGAGACCCAGTACTTC. Translating gives CASSLAGGQETQYF.

This clone was detected only a few times. The genes are TRBV9 and TRBJ1-1; the match to TRBD1 covers 12 bases. The germline CDR1 and CDR2 sequences are SGDLS and YYNGEE. The trim removed 6 bases at V and 3 bases at J, leaving 9 bases unmatched. This CDR3 is 16 amino acids long. The CDR3: CASNPGQGAYDTEAFF. The CDR3 region has the DNA TGTGCCAGCAATCCGGGACAGGGGGCGTACGACACTGAAGCTTTCTTT.

The gene calls are TRBV9 and TRBJ2-3; a possible D gene is TRBD1 (5 bases). Germline lookup yields CDR1 SGDLS and CDR2 YYNGEE. This CDR3 region has 15 residues. The V and J ends lost 0 bases and 1 base respectively, with 9 bases between them. As DNA, the CDR3 is TGTGCCAGCAGCGTAGGCAGGGCGGGCACAGATACGCAGTATTTT. Protein product: CASSVGRAGTDTQYF.

This clone came up a few times. The chain employs TRBV7-8 and TRBJ1-2; D is unclear. Deletions cut 0 bases from V and 7 bases from J, with 12 bases between. The CDR3 length is 14 residues. CDR1 is SGHVS, CDR2 FQNEAQ, per germline. CDR3 residues: CASSLAEEGSGYTF. The DNA of the CDR3 is TGTGCCAGCAGCTTAGCGGAAGAAGGGAGTGGCTACACCTTC.